These T cell receptor beta chains were read from a single sample in a study of cytotoxic CD8 clonotypes in ibrutinib-treated CLL. Produced via immunoSEQ multiplex PCR; TCRdb's table is partial and in-frame only. Of about 300,000 clones in the sample, about 72% are singletons; the top ten hold roughly 5.7%. Sample: PBMCs, taken at disease progression, from a patient treated with ibrutinib. These receptors were collected from a human donor with chronic lymphocytic leukemia. Both conserved end residues are trimmed from each CDR3. Fields, in order: J gene, D gene, V gene, CDR3 protein. The D gene is left open where the match is weak.

TRBJ2-7 | NA | TRBV2 | ASMARGSSYEQY
TRBJ2-7 | NA | TRBV7-9 | ASSSWSHEQY
TRBJ2-7 | NA | TRBV7-4 | ASSLAPTGRDYEQY
TRBJ2-7 | TRBD2 | TRBV4-1 | ASSPQILSGGEQY
TRBJ2-3 | TRBD2 | TRBV5-4 | ASSSRTRSTDTQY
TRBJ2-7 | NA | TRBV10-3 | AISLQGIYEQY
TRBJ2-7 | TRBD2 | TRBV27 | ASRGSRGGYEQY
TRBJ2-2 | TRBD1 | TRBV6-1 | ASNSDRGNTGELF
TRBJ2-5 | NA | TRBV11-2 | ASSSWTVQETQY
TRBJ2-3 | NA | TRBV29-1 | SVAESSTDTQY
TRBJ1-2 | TRBD1 | TRBV19 | ASSIGQAFDGYT
TRBJ2-5 | NA | TRBV11-2 | ASSSLGAPQETQY
TRBJ1-5 | NA | TRBV5-1 | ASSLGTGNQPQH
TRBJ1-1 | NA | TRBV29-1 | SAVTGNTEAF
TRBJ1-4 | TRBD1 | TRBV4-3 | ASSQDQGQGTEKLF
TRBJ1-2 | NA | TRBV28 | ASSFRGGIYGYT
TRBJ1-1 | NA | TRBV9 | ASSVGAGGFTEAF
TRBJ2-1 | TRBD2 | TRBV4-3 | ASSQERGGNEQF
TRBJ1-5 | NA | TRBV27 | ASRRTGNSNQPQH
TRBJ2-1 | NA | TRBV6-5 | ASMGWRADNEQF
TRBJ1-2 | NA | TRBV4-1 | ASSHGRPYGYT
TRBJ1-1 | NA | TRBV5-1 | ASSLQGPGMNTEAF
TRBJ2-2 | NA | TRBV7-9 | ASSRRLDTGELF
TRBJ2-1 | TRBD1 | TRBV7-3 | ASSSGTGLQVDEQF
TRBJ2-5 | NA | TRBV10-3 | AISESRALQETQY
TRBJ2-1 | TRBD2 | TRBV6-6 | ASTPGLGVGQF
TRBJ2-7 | TRBD2 | TRBV4-1 | ASSQDTPAGGRIYEQY
TRBJ2-7 | NA | TRBV7-9 | ASSDWDSYEQY
TRBJ1-2 | NA | TRBV6-1 | ASSEIRELDGYT
TRBJ1-5 | NA | TRBV4-1 | ASSQTPGQNQPQH